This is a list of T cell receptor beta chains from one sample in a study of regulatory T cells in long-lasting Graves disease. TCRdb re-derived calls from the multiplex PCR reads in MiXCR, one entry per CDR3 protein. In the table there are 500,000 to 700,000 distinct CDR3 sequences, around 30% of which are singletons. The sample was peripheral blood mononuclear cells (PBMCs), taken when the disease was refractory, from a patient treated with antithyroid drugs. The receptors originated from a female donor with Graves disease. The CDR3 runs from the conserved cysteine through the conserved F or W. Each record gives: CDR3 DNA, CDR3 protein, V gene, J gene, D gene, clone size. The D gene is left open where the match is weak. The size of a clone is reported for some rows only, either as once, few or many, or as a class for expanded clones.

TGTGCCAGTAGTATACAGGGAGGCTCCTACGAGCAGTACTTC	CASSIQGGSYEQYF	TRBV19	TRBJ2-7	-	few
TGTGCCAGCAGTTTATTCGGGGGCGTTCAGCCCCAGCATTTT	CASSLFGGVQPQHF	TRBV28	TRBJ1-5	-	-
TGTGCCAGCAGGTTAGCAGACAGACCCTACGAGCAGTACTTC	CASRLADRPYEQYF	TRBV11-2	TRBJ2-7	-	many
TGTGCCAGCAGTCCTAGACCGGGACAGGGAGGGAGGCAGTACTTC	CASSPRPGQGGRQYF	TRBV12-3/TRBV12-4	TRBJ2-7	TRBD1	many
TGTGCCAGCAGCCAAGATTTAGGACAGGGTAGGGAAAAACTGTTTTTT	CASSQDLGQGREKLFF	TRBV3-1	TRBJ1-4	TRBD1	-
TGTGCCTGGAGTGAGGCAGGGGGGAGAGAGACCCAGTACTTC	CAWSEAGGRETQYF	TRBV30	TRBJ2-5	-	-
TGTGCCACCAGTCCATCGGGACACCCTGCAACTAATGAAAAACTGTTTTTT	CATSPSGHPATNEKLFF	TRBV15	TRBJ1-4	-	-
TGCAGCGTTAAACGAGACATCGTACCCCTACATGAGCAGTTCTTC	CSVKRDIVPLHEQFF	TRBV29-1	TRBJ2-1	-	-
TGTGCCAGCAGCTTCCTCGGCGAGACAAACTATGGCTACACCTTC	CASSFLGETNYGYTF	TRBV13	TRBJ1-2	-	-
TGTGCCAGCAGCCAAGAGCCCCGGGTTGAAGCTTTCTTT	CASSQEPRVEAFF	TRBV3-1	TRBJ1-1	-	few
TGTGCCATCAGTGAGTTACTTTTAACGGAGACCCAGTACTTC	CAISELLLTETQYF	TRBV10-3	TRBJ2-5	-	few
TGTGCCTGGGGGACAGGGGCAACCTACGAGCAGTACTTC	CAWGTGATYEQYF	TRBV30	TRBJ2-7	TRBD1	-
TGCAGTGCTAGAAGTGGGCAGAATGAAAAACTGTTTTTT	CSARSGQNEKLFF	TRBV20-1	TRBJ1-4	-	few
TGTGCCAGCAGCTTAGTCGGGACAGGGGAAACCGGGGAGCTGTTTTTT	CASSLVGTGETGELFF	TRBV9	TRBJ2-2	TRBD1	-
TGCGCCAGCAGCAGGACAGGGCTGGGATTCTACGAGCAGTACTTC	CASSRTGLGFYEQYF	TRBV5-1	TRBJ2-7	TRBD1	-
TGCGCCAGCAGCTGGGGGACAGGGAACGGGGAGCTGTTTTTT	CASSWGTGNGELFF	TRBV5-1	TRBJ2-2	TRBD1	-
TGTGCCAGCAGTTATTTGGAGTACTCCTACGAGCAGTACTTC	CASSYLEYSYEQYF	TRBV6-5	TRBJ2-7	-	many
TGTGCCAGCAGACGCGGGGTCACCGGGGAGCTGTTTTTT	CASRRGVTGELFF	TRBV12-3/TRBV12-4	TRBJ2-2	-	-